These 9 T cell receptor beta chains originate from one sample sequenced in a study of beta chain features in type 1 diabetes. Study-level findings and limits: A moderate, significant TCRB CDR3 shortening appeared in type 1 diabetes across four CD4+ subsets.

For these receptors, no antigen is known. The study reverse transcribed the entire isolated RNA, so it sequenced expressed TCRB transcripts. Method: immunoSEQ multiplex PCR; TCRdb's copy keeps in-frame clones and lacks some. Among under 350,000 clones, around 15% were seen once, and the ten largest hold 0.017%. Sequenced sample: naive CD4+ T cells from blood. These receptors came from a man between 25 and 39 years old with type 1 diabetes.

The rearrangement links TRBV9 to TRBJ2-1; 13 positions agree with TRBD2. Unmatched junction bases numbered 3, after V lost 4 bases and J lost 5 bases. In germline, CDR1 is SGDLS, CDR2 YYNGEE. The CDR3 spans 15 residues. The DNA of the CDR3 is TGTGCCAGCAGCCTCACTAGCGGGAGGGACAATGAGCAGTTCTTC. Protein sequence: CASSLTSGRDNEQFF.

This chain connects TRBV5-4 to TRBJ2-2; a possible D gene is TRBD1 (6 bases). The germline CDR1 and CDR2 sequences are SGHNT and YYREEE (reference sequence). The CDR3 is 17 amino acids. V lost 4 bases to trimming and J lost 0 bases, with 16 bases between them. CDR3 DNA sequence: TGTGCCAGCAGCGGGTCCCCAGGGGCTTCGAACACCGGGGAGCTGTTTTTT. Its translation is CASSGSPGASNTGELFF.

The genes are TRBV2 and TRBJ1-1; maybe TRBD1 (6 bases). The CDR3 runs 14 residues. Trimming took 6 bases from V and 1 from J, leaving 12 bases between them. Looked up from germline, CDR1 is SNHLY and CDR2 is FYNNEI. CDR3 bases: TGTGCCAGCAGGACACAGGGTACGAACACTGAAGCTTTCTTT. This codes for CASRTQGTNTEAFF.

The DNA for the CDR3 is TGTGCCAGTAGTATGGCCGGGAATGGCTACACCTTC. It translates to CASSMAGNGYTF. The rearrangement joins TRBV19 to TRBJ1-2; unclear D gene. This CDR3 spans 12 amino acids. Germline loops: CDR1 LNHDA, CDR2 SQIVND (reference sequence). V was cut by 3 bases and J by 6 bases, with 8 bases left in between. Full variable domain (remainder filled in from reference TRBV19 and TRBJ1-2): DGGITQSPKYLFRKEGQNVTLSCEQNLNHDAMYWYRQDPGQGLRLIYYSQIVNDFQKGDIAEGYSVSREKKESFPLTVTSAQKNPTAFYLCASSMAGNGYTFGSGTRLTVV.

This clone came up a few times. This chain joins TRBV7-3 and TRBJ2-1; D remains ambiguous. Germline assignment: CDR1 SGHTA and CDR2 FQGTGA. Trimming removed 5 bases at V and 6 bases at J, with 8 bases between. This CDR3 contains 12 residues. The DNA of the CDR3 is TGTGCCAGCAGCGCAGGATCCAATGAGCAGTTCTTC. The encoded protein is CASSAGSNEQFF. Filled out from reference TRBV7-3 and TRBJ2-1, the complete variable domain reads GAGVSQTPSNKVTEKGKYVELRCDPISGHTALYWYRQSLGQGPEFLIYFQGTGAADDSGLPNDRFFAVRPEGSVSTLKIQRTERGDSAVYLCASSAGSNEQFFGPGTRLTVL.

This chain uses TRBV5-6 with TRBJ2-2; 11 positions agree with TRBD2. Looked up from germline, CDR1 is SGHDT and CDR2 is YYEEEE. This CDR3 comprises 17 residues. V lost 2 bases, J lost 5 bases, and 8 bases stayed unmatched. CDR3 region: CASSLRSGTSGTGELFF. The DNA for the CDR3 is TGTGCCAGCAGCTTACGTTCCGGGACTAGCGGAACCGGGGAGCTGTTTTTT.

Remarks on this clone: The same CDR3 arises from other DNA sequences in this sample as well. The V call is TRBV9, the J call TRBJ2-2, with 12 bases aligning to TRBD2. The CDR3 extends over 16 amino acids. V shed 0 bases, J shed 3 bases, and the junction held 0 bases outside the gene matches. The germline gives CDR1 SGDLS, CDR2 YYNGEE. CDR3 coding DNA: TGTGCCAGCAGCGTAGGACTAGCGGGAGACACCGGGGAGCTGTTTTTT. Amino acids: CASSVGLAGDTGELFF.

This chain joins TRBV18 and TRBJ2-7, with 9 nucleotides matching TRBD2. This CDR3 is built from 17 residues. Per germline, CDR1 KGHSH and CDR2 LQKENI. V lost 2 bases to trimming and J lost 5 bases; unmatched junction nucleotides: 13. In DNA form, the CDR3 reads TGTGCCAGCTCACCAATACGCGGGAGGGCCTCAGGAAACGAGCAGTACTTC. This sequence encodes CASSPIRGRASGNEQYF.

The CDR3 is CASGRRPYNEQFF. The CDR3 DNA sequence: TGTGCCTCGGGTAGGAGACCCTACAATGAGCAGTTCTTC. V is TRBV30 and J is TRBJ2-1; D is ambiguous. The V and J ends lost 7 bases and 2 bases respectively, with 12 bases between them. Germline V lookup: CDR1 GTSNPN, CDR2 SVGIG (reference sequence). The CDR3 has 13 residues.